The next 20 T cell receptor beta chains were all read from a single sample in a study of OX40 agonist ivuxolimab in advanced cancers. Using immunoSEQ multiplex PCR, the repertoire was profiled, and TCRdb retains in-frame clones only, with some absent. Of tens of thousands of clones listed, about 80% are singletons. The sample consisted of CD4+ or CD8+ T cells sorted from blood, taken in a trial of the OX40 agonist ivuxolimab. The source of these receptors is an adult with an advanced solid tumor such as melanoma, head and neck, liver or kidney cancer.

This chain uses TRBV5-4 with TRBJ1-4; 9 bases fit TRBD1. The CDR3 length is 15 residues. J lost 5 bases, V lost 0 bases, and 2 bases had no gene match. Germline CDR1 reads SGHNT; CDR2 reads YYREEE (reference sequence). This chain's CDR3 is CASSLAGQGNEKLFF. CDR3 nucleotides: TGTGCCAGCAGCTTGGCCGGACAGGGGAATGAAAAACTGTTTTTT.

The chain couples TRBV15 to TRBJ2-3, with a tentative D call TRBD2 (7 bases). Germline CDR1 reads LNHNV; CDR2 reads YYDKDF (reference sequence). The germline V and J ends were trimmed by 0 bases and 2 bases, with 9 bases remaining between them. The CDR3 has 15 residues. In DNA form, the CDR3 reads TGTGCCACCAGCAGAGAGCGGGGGCCCACAGATACGCAGTATTTT. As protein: CATSRERGPTDTQYF. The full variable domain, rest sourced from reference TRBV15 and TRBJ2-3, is DAMVIQNPRYQVTQFGKPVTLSCSQTLNHNVMYWYQQKSSQAPKLLFHYYDKDFNNEADTPDNFQSRRPNTSFCFLDIRSPGLGDTAMYLCATSRERGPTDTQYFGPGTRLTVL.

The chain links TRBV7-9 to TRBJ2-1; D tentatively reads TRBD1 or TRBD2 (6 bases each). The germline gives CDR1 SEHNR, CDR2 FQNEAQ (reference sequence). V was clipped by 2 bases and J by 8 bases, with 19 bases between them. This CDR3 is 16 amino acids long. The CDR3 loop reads CASSLFGGTLGDEQFF. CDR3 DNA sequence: TGTGCCAGCAGCTTATTTGGGGGGACACTGGGCGATGAGCAGTTCTTC.

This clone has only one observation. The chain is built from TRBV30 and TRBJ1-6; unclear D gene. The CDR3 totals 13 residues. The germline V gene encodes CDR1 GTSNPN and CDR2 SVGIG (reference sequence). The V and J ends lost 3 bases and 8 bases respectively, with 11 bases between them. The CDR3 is CAWRPGRDSPLHF. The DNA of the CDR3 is TGTGCCTGGAGACCGGGCCGAGATTCACCCCTCCACTTT.

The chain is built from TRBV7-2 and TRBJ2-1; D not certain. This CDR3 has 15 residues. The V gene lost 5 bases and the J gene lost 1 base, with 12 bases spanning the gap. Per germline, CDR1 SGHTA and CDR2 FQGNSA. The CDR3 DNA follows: TGTGCCAGCAGCGCGACGAGTTCTTCCTACAATGAGCAGTTCTTC. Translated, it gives CASSATSSSYNEQFF. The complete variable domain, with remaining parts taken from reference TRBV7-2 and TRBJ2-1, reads GAGVSQSPSNKVTEKGKDVELRCDPISGHTALYWYRQSLGQGLEFLIYFQGNSAPDKSGLPSDRFSAERTGGSVSTLTIQRTQQEDSAVYLCASSATSSSYNEQFFGPGTRLTVL.

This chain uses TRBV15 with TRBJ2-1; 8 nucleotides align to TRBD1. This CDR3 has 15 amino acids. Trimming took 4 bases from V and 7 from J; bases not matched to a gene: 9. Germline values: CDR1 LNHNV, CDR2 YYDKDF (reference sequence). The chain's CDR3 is CATSKTGVPGNEQFF. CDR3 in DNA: TGTGCCACCAGCAAGACAGGGGTCCCGGGAAATGAGCAGTTCTTC.

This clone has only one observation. This CDR3 is CASSINGDSGANVLTF. In nucleotides, the CDR3 is TGTGCCAGTAGTATAAACGGGGACTCTGGGGCCAACGTCCTGACTTTC. This sequence joins TRBV19 and TRBJ2-6; a weak D match, TRBD2 (5 bases). V shed 2 bases and J shed 0 bases, with 8 bases lying between them. This CDR3 spans 16 amino acids. Germline assignment: CDR1 LNHDA and CDR2 SQIVND (reference sequence).

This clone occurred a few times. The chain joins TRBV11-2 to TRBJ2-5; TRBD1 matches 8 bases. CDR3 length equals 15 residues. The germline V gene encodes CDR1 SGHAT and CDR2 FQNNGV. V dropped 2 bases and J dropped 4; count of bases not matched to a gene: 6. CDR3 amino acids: CASSLTQGARETQYF. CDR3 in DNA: TGTGCCAGCAGCTTAACCCAGGGGGCGAGAGAGACCCAGTACTTC.

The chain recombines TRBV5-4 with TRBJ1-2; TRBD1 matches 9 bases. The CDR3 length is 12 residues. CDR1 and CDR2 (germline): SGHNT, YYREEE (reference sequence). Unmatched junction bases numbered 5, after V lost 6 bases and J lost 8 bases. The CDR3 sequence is CASNRQGDGYTF. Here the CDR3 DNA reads TGTGCCAGCAACCGACAGGGGGACGGCTACACCTTC.

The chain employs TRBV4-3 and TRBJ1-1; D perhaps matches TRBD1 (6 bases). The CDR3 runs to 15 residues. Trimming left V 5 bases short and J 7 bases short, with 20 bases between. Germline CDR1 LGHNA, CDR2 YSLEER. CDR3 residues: CASSSLGQGIGEAFF. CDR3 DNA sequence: TGCGCCAGCAGCTCTCTCGGGCAGGGGATTGGTGAAGCTTTCTTT.

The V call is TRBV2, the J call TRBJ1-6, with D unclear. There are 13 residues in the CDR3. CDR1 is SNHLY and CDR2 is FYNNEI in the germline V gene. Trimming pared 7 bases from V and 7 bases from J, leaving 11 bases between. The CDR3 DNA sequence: TGTGCCAGCACGGGCCCGAGGAATTCACCCCTCCACTTT. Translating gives CASTGPRNSPLHF.

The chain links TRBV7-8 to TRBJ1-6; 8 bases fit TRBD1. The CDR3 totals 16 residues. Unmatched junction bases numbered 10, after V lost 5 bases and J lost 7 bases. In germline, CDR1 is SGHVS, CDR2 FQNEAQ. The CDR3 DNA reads TGTGCCAGCAGCGTAGGACAGGGAATGGCGAATTCACCCCTCCACTTT. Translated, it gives CASSVGQGMANSPLHF.

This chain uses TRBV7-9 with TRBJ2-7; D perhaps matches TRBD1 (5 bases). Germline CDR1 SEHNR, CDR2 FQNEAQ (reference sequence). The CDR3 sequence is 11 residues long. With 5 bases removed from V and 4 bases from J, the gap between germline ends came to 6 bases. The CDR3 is CASSNRYEQYF. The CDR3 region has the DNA TGTGCCAGCAGCAACAGGTACGAGCAGTACTTC.

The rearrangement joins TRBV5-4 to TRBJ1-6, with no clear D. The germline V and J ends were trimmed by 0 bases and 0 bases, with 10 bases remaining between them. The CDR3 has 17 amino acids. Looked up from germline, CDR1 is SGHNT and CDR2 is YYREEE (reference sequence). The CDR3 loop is CASSLEAVSSYNSPLHF. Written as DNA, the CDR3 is TGTGCCAGCAGCTTGGAGGCGGTGAGCTCCTATAATTCACCCCTCCACTTT.

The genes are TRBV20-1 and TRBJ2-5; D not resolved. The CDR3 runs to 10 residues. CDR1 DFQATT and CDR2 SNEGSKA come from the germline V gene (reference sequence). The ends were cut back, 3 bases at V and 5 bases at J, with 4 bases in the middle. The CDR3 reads CSASGETQYF. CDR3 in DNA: TGCAGTGCTAGCGGGGAGACCCAGTACTTC.

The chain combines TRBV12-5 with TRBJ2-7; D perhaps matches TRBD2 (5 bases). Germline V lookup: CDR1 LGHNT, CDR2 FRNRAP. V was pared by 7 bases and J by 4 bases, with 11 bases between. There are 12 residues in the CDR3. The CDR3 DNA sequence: TGTGCTAGTGTCGGGATTTTTTACGAGCAGTACTTC. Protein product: CASVGIFYEQYF.

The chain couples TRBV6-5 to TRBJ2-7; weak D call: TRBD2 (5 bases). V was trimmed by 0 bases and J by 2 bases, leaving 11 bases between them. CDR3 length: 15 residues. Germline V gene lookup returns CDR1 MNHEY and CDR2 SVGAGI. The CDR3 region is CASSYSRSGAYEQYF. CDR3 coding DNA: TGTGCCAGCAGTTACTCCCGGTCCGGGGCCTACGAGCAGTACTTC.

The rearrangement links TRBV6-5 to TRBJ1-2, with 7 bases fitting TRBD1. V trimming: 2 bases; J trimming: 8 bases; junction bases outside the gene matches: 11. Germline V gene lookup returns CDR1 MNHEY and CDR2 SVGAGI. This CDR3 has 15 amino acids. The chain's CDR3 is CASSYRWGQNGGYTF. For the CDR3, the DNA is TGTGCCAGCAGTTACCGATGGGGACAGAACGGCGGCTACACCTTC.

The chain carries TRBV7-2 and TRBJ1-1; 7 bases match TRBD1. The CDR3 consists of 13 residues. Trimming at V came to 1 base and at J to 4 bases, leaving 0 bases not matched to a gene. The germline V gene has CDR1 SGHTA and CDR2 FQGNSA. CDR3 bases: TGTGCCAGCAGCTTAGGACAGGGCACTGAAGCTTTCTTT. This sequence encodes CASSLGQGTEAFF. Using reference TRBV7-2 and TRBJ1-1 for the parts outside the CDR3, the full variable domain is GAGVSQSPSNKVTEKGKDVELRCDPISGHTALYWYRQSLGQGLEFLIYFQGNSAPDKSGLPSDRFSAERTGGSVSTLTIQRTQQEDSAVYLCASSLGQGTEAFFGQGTRLTVV.

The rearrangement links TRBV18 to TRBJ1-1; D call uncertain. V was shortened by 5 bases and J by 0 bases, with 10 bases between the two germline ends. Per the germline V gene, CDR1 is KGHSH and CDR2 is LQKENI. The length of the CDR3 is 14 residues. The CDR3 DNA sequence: TGTGCCAGCTCAGGTGGGTTTTTGAACACTGAAGCTTTCTTT. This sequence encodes CASSGGFLNTEAFF.